The next 12 T cell receptor beta chains were all read from a single sample in a study of CD8+ T cells in alopecia areata. Documented treatment: oral pan-JAK inhibitor, 5-10 mg twice daily. Extracted RNA was reverse transcribed, and the resulting cDNA served as sequencing template. The data were produced by immunoSEQ multiplex PCR, yet TCRdb's version contains in-frame clones alone and is incomplete. The sample contains under 350,000 clones, 58% of which appear only once. The specimen comprised CD4+ T cells sorted from blood, sampled at week 24, from a patient treated with tofacitinib. The receptors shown here come from a human donor with alopecia areata.

This chain links TRBV11-3 with TRBJ2-5; no clear D. V was trimmed by 5 bases and J by 5 bases, leaving 9 bases between them. The CDR3 covers 12 residues. From germline, CDR1 is SGHNT and CDR2 YENEEA. The CDR3 loop reads CASSIATETQYF. In DNA, the CDR3 is TGTGCCAGCAGCATCGCAACGGAGACCCAGTACTTC.

The gene calls are TRBV5-1 and TRBJ1-2; D is unclear. CDR1 is SGHRS, CDR2 YFSETQ, per germline. V dropped 0 bases and J dropped 6 bases, with 12 bases sitting between them. The CDR3 spans 14 residues. The CDR3 sequence is CASSLATGLDGYTF. In nucleotides, the CDR3 is TGCGCCAGCAGCTTGGCCACTGGGTTGGATGGCTACACCTTC.

The chain employs TRBV7-2 and TRBJ1-5; 7 nucleotides line up with TRBD1. J was trimmed by 7 bases and V by 1 base; bases with no gene match: 7. CDR3 length equals 15 residues. Germline CDR1 reads SGHTA; CDR2 reads FQGNSA. The CDR3 bases are TGTGCCAGCAGCTTAGACCCACAGGGGACGCAGCCCCAGCATTTT. It encodes CASSLDPQGTQPQHF.

The chain recombines TRBV4-1 with TRBJ1-2; D unclear. Germline V gene lookup returns CDR1 MGHRA and CDR2 YSYEKL. V dropped 1 base and J dropped 9 bases, with 6 bases sitting between them. The CDR3 loop spans 11 amino acids. The CDR3 region is CASSQAKSYTF. The CDR3, as DNA: TGCGCCAGCAGCCAAGCGAAAAGCTACACCTTC.

This rearrangement joins TRBV4-2 to TRBJ2-5; the D gene is possibly TRBD2 (6 bases). The CDR3 is 19 residues long. Germline V gene sequence: CDR1 LGHNA, CDR2 YNFKEQ. Deletions cut 2 bases from V and 0 bases from J, with 22 bases between. CDR3 nucleotide sequence: TGTGCCAGCAGCCAACCCTTTCGCGGGGCGCTTGGGGACCAAGAGACCCAGTACTTC. Translated, it gives CASSQPFRGALGDQETQYF.

The CDR3 coding sequence is TGCGCCAGCAGCCGAGAGGGGGTTTCACCCCTCCACTTT. It yields the protein CASSREGVSPLHF. This chain uses TRBV4-1 with TRBJ1-6, with D maybe TRBD1 (6 bases). The germline V gene has CDR1 MGHRA and CDR2 YSYEKL. Trimming stripped 4 bases from V and 9 bases from J, with 10 bases between. This CDR3 region has 13 residues.

The gene calls are TRBV7-2 and TRBJ2-3; tentatively, D is TRBD2 (7 bases). The CDR3 is made up of 15 amino acids. V dropped 2 bases and J dropped 6 bases, with 15 bases sitting between them. The germline V gene encodes CDR1 SGHTA and CDR2 FQGNSA. The CDR3 reads CASSLRGAELDTQYF. In DNA, the CDR3 is TGTGCCAGCAGCTTACGGGGGGCCGAGCTTGATACGCAGTATTTT.

The rearrangement links TRBV2 to TRBJ1-5; 11 bases map to TRBD1. The CDR3 is 14 amino acids. J was trimmed by 6 bases and V by 6 bases; bases with no gene match: 4. Germline assignment: CDR1 SNHLY and CDR2 FYNNEI. In DNA, the CDR3 is TGTGCCAGCAGGGACAGGGGGCTTAGTCAGCCCCAGCATTTT. Amino acids: CASRDRGLSQPQHF.

This chain joins TRBV5-6 and TRBJ1-2; D not certain. The CDR3 sequence is 14 residues long. Germline V gives CDR1 SGHDT, CDR2 YYEEEE. Trimming cost V 0 bases and J 4 bases, with 10 bases left between them. Written as DNA, the CDR3 is TGTGCCAGCAGCTTGGGTCGGACCTCCTATGGCTACACCTTC. As protein: CASSLGRTSYGYTF.

This clone was seen more than once but under ten times. The same CDR3 can be traced to other DNA sequences in this sample. This chain uses TRBV30 with TRBJ2-7, with 7 bases that match TRBD1. Trimming cost V 2 bases and J 3 bases; bases outside gene matches: 4. CDR3 length equals 13 residues. Germline V CDR1 and CDR2: GTSNPN, SVGIG (reference sequence). CDR3 residues: CAWSRGQSYEQYF. CDR3 in DNA: TGTGCCTGGAGTCGGGGACAGAGCTACGAGCAGTACTTC.

This chain joins TRBV4-1 and TRBJ2-7; 7 bases are a match to TRBD1. The CDR3 contains 14 residues. Germline V lookup: CDR1 MGHRA, CDR2 YSYEKL. Trimming at V came to 1 base and at J to 6 bases, leaving 6 bases not matched to a gene. The CDR3, as DNA: TGCGCCAGCAGCCAAGTGTACAGGGGTAGCGAGCAGTACTTC. Translation gives CASSQVYRGSEQYF.

The V gene is TRBV7-9, the J gene TRBJ1-1; 7 bases match TRBD1. Trimming removed 2 bases from V and 6 bases from J; junction bases left unmatched: 6. Germline CDR1 SEHNR, CDR2 FQNEAQ (reference sequence). There are 14 residues in the CDR3. The CDR3 sequence: CASSLMATGSEAFF. In DNA form, the CDR3 reads TGTGCCAGCAGCTTAATGGCGACAGGGTCTGAAGCTTTCTTT.